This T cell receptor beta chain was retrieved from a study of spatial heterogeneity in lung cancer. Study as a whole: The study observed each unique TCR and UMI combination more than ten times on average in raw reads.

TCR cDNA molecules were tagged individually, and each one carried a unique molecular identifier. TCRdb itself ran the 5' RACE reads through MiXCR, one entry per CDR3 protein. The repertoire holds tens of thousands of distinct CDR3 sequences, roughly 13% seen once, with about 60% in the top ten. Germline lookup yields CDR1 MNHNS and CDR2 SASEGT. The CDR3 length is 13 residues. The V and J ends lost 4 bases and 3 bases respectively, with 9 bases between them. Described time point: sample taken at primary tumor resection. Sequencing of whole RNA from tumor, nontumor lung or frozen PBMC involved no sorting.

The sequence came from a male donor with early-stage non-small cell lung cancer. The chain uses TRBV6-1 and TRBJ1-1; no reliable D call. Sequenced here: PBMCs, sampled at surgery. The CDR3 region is CASSVRRDTEAFF. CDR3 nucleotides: TGTGCCAGCAGTGTTCGGCGGGACACTGAAGCTTTCTTT.